The 29 T cell receptor beta chains below come from one sample, sequenced in a study of T cells after yellow fever vaccination. TCRdb re-called the 5' RACE reads through MiXCR, storing one row per CDR3 protein. The sample records approximately 330,000 distinct CDR3 sequences, over 4% being singletons. The input for sequencing was PBMCs, taken 5 days after the yellow fever booster vaccination. The receptors here all came from a man aged 18 to 29 who received the YFV17D yellow fever vaccine.

A few counts support this clonotype. V gene TRBV3-1 combines with J gene TRBJ1-1; weak D call: TRBD1 (5 bases). The germline V gene encodes CDR1 LGHDT and CDR2 YNNKEL (reference sequence). This CDR3 is built from 12 residues. V was cut by 4 bases and J by 7 bases, with 10 bases left in between. CDR3 in amino acids: CASSPPGREAFF. The DNA for the CDR3 is TGTGCCAGCAGCCCACCAGGGCGTGAAGCTTTCTTT. The entire variable domain, with the rest obtained from reference TRBV3-1 and TRBJ1-1, is as follows: DTAVSQTPKYLVTQMGNDKSIKCEQNLGHDTMYWYKQDSKKFLKIMFSYNNKELIINETVPNRFSPKSPDKAHLNLHINSLELGDSAVYFCASSPPGREAFFGQGTRLTVV.

This clonotype was detected ten times or more. The rearrangement joins TRBV20-1 to TRBJ1-1, with 7 bases fitting TRBD1. The CDR3 spans 14 residues. After removal of 2 bases from V and 0 bases from J, the junction contained 3 bases not matched to a gene. Germline V CDR1 and CDR2: DFQATT, SNEGSKA (reference sequence). The CDR3 protein is CSARPGGMNTEAFF. The DNA for the CDR3 is TGCAGTGCTAGACCAGGGGGAATGAACACTGAAGCTTTCTTT.

About this clonotype: One end of the junction does not line up with germline, which may come from a read error. The chain is built from TRBV5-6 and TRBJ2-1; D remains unclear. From germline, CDR1 is SGHDT and CDR2 YYEEEE. The CDR3 spans 14 residues. For the CDR3, the DNA is TGTGCCAGCAGCTTGGAGACTTACTACACTGAGCAGTTCTTC. Translating gives CASSLETYYTEQFF.

This clonotype turned up a few times. A read error may produce the germline difference seen at one junction end. The chain combines TRBV12-3 or TRBV12-4 with TRBJ2-5; 8 nucleotides agree with TRBD2. This CDR3 is 11 amino acids long. The CDR3 region is CASRKSGGICF. The CDR3 nucleotides read TGTGCCAGCAGAAAGAGCGGGGGCATTTGCTTC.

In this sample, this clonotype turned up many times. The rearrangement links TRBV6-5 to TRBJ2-2; the match to TRBD2 covers 7 bases. The CDR3 extends over 19 amino acids. V lost 2 bases, J lost 1 base, and 13 bases stayed unmatched. CDR1 is MNHEY and CDR2 is SVGAGI in the germline V gene. For the CDR3, the DNA is TGTGCCAGCAGTTACGCTCTACCCGTGGGGGGGGAGAACACCGGGGAGCTGTTTTTT. Translated: CASSYALPVGGENTGELFF.

This clonotype was detected only a few times. This chain connects TRBV19 to TRBJ1-1; D gene unclear. CDR1 is LNHDA, CDR2 SQIVND, per germline (reference sequence). The CDR3 totals 14 residues. V dropped 1 base and J dropped 10 bases, with 16 bases sitting between them. CDR3 DNA: TGTGCCAGTAGTATAGTGGGGAGGACCTTTGGAGCTTTCTTT. This codes for CASSIVGRTFGAFF.

This clonotype appeared a few times. The CDR3 loop reads CASSRGVNYGYTF. The DNA of the CDR3 is TGTGCCAGCAGCCGAGGGGTCAACTATGGCTACACCTTC. The V call is TRBV6-5, the J call TRBJ1-2; possible D gene TRBD1, 5 bases. Trimming removed 6 bases from V and 2 bases from J, with 10 bases in between. In germline, CDR1 is MNHEY, CDR2 SVGAGI. The CDR3 sequence is 13 residues long.

CDR3 protein: CASSLAAGTYEQYF. CDR3 nucleotides: TGCGCCAGCAGCTTGGCCGCGGGGACCTACGAGCAGTACTTC. The rearrangement links TRBV5-1 to TRBJ2-7; D is possibly TRBD2 (6 bases). V was cut by 0 bases and J by 2 bases, with 9 bases left in between. Germline V lookup: CDR1 SGHRS, CDR2 YFSETQ. The CDR3 loop spans 14 amino acids.

The rearrangement uses TRBV27 and TRBJ2-1, with 9 nucleotides matching TRBD2. The CDR3 runs 14 residues. Germline assignment: CDR1 MNHEY and CDR2 SMNVEV (reference sequence). V shed 0 bases, J shed 12 bases, and the junction held 6 bases outside the gene matches. CDR3 bases: TGTGCCAGCAGTTTATCGATGCCGCGGGGGGGGCAGTTCTTC. It is translated as CASSLSMPRGGQFF.

This clonotype was observed a handful of times. The chain is built from TRBV20-1 and TRBJ2-3, with D possibly matching TRBD2 (6 bases). The germline V gene has CDR1 DFQATT and CDR2 SNEGSKA (reference sequence). Trimming took off 5 bases at V and 6 bases at J, with 18 bases between the two ends. The CDR3 covers 14 residues. In DNA form, the CDR3 reads TGCAGTGCTTTGACTAGACCCTTCCGGGATACGCAGTATTTT. Translated, it gives CSALTRPFRDTQYF.

Ten or more counts support this clonotype. The CDR3 spells CASTGLGTDTQYF. The CDR3 DNA is TGTGCCAGCACGGGGCTGGGCACAGATACGCAGTATTTT. The chain links TRBV4-2 to TRBJ2-3, with D possibly being TRBD1 or TRBD2 (5 bases each). V was pared by 7 bases and J by 1 base, with 9 bases between. The germline CDR1 and CDR2 sequences are LGHNA and YNFKEQ. The CDR3 has 13 amino acids.

This clonotype was recorded at least ten times. The V and J genes are TRBV7-8 and TRBJ2-3; 9 bases match TRBD1. Per the germline V gene, CDR1 is SGHVS and CDR2 is FQNEAQ. The CDR3 contains 15 residues. With 3 bases clipped from V and 8 bases from J, the junction kept 9 bases outside the gene matches. CDR3 sequence reads: CASSFRGQGFITQYF. Written as DNA, the CDR3 is TGTGCCAGCAGCTTCAGGGGACAGGGATTTATTACGCAGTATTTT.

This clonotype was counted many times. The chain combines TRBV5-1 with TRBJ1-2; no definite D call. The CDR3 loop spans 16 amino acids. The V gene's germline CDR1 is SGHRS and CDR2 YFSETQ. V shed 5 bases and J shed 8 bases, with 25 bases lying between them. As DNA, the CDR3 is TGCGCCAGCAGTGTAAACGTCCAGCTCTCTATGGTAGGCTACACCTTC. Its protein product is CASSVNVQLSMVGYTF.

The J gene is TRBJ2-7, the V gene TRBV10-3, with D possibly TRBD1 on 6 matching bases. There are 16 residues in the CDR3. Trimming left V 3 bases short and J 0 bases short, with 15 bases between. Germline CDR1 ENHRY, CDR2 SYGVKD. The CDR3 spells CAISDPGTPISYEQYF. In DNA, the CDR3 is TGTGCCATCAGTGACCCCGGGACACCGATCTCCTACGAGCAGTACTTC.

This clonotype was recorded at least ten times. V gene TRBV11-2 combines with J gene TRBJ2-3; D is perhaps TRBD1 (6 bases). V was pared by 5 bases and J by 2 bases, with 14 bases between. CDR3 length: 15 residues. CDR1 and CDR2 from the germline V gene are SGHAT and FQNNGV. The CDR3 region is CASSQQGLPTDTQYF. In DNA, the CDR3 is TGTGCCAGCAGCCAACAGGGTCTTCCCACAGATACGCAGTATTTT.

This rearrangement joins TRBV6-6 to TRBJ2-5, with 7 bases lining up with TRBD2. Germline CDR1 is MNHNY and CDR2 is SVGAGI (reference sequence). V shed 7 bases, J shed 2 bases, and the junction held 7 bases outside the gene matches. CDR3 length: 14 amino acids. The DNA of the CDR3 is TGTGCCAGCATCCCCTTGGGGGGGCAAGAGACCCAGTACTTC. Translated, it gives CASIPLGGQETQYF.

The chain carries TRBV5-5 and TRBJ2-2; no definite D call. The CDR3 has 12 residues. V lost 4 bases and J lost 9, with 10 bases in between. Per germline, CDR1 SGHKS and CDR2 YYEKEE (reference sequence). The CDR3 loop reads CASSQSGRELFF. CDR3 sequence (DNA): TGTGCCAGCAGCCAGAGTGGCCGGGAGCTGTTTTTT.

The rearrangement joins TRBV11-2 to TRBJ1-6; D remains unclear. The CDR3 runs 14 residues. The germline CDR1 and CDR2 sequences are SGHAT and FQNNGV. Trimming cost V 1 base and J 9 bases, with 10 bases left between them. CDR3 region: CASSLGSRFSPLHF. The CDR3 DNA reads as TGTGCCAGCAGCTTAGGGAGCAGGTTTTCACCCCTCCACTTT.

This clonotype was picked up a small number of times. V and J are TRBV4-3 and TRBJ1-4; D unclear. Germline V lookup: CDR1 LGHNA, CDR2 YSLEER. V lost 0 bases and J lost 13, with 15 bases in between. This CDR3 comprises 14 residues. CDR3 protein: CASSQEGERTRLFF. The CDR3 nucleotides are TGCGCCAGCAGCCAAGAAGGCGAAAGGACCCGACTGTTTTTT.

This clonotype came up a few times. The rearrangement uses TRBV28 and TRBJ2-7, with no clear D. Germline assignment: CDR1 MDHEN and CDR2 SYDVKM. The CDR3 has 13 residues. Trimming took 7 bases from V and 6 from J, leaving 16 bases between them. CDR3 sequence reads: CASTTDRAGEQYV. The DNA for the CDR3 is TGTGCCAGCACTACCGACCGGGCCGGCGAGCAGTACGTC.

This clonotype appeared a few times. The rearrangement links TRBV20-1 to TRBJ2-1; possibly TRBD2 for D (5 bases). This CDR3 is 14 amino acids long. Germline assignment: CDR1 DFQATT and CDR2 SNEGSKA (reference sequence). V was pared by 1 base and J by 4 bases, with 11 bases between. CDR3 loop: CSARALGVYNEQFF. Written as DNA, the CDR3 is TGCAGTGCTAGAGCTTTGGGAGTTTACAATGAGCAGTTCTTC.

This clonotype has at least ten counts. This chain joins TRBV11-2 and TRBJ1-1; D is unclear. V was pared by 1 base and J by 5 bases, with 8 bases between. The length of the CDR3 is 13 residues. Per germline, CDR1 SGHAT and CDR2 FQNNGV. Here the CDR3 DNA reads TGTGCCAGCAGCTTAGTAGGTGAGACTGAAGCTTTCTTT. Its protein product is CASSLVGETEAFF.

This clonotype turned up a few times. The rearrangement uses TRBV5-1 and TRBJ1-2; 10 bases are a match to TRBD1. V lost 0 bases to trimming and J lost 8 bases; unmatched junction nucleotides: 4. This CDR3 spans 14 amino acids. Germline-derived CDR1 and CDR2 are SGHRS and YFSETQ. CDR3 loop: CASSLGQGADGYTF. DNA of the CDR3: TGCGCCAGCAGCTTGGGACAGGGGGCGGACGGCTACACCTTC.

The sample holds many counts of this clonotype. The CDR3 region has the DNA TGTGCCAGCAGTTACTCGGCTAGCACAGATACGCAGTATTTT. It translates to CASSYSASTDTQYF. The chain uses TRBV6-5 and TRBJ2-3; D unresolved. Germline CDR1 and CDR2: MNHEY and SVGAGI. The germline V and J ends were trimmed by 0 bases and 0 bases, with 4 bases remaining between them. The CDR3 sequence is 14 residues long.

V and J are TRBV29-1 and TRBJ1-5; D might be TRBD1 (6 bases). Trimming took 7 bases from V and 4 from J, leaving 11 bases between them. Per the germline V gene, CDR1 is SQVTM and CDR2 is ANQGSEA. The CDR3 has 12 amino acids. CDR3: CSAGTKNQPQHF. CDR3 coding DNA: TGCAGCGCCGGGACAAAGAATCAGCCCCAGCATTTT. The full variable domain, with the rest looked up from reference TRBV29-1 and TRBJ1-5, is SAVISQKPSRDICQRGTSLTIQCQVDSQVTMMFWYRQQPGQSLTLIATANQGSEATYESGFVIDKFPISRPNLTFSTLTVSNMSPEDSSIYLCSAGTKNQPQHFGDGTRLSIL.

This chain joins TRBV4-1 and TRBJ2-3; 12 bases line up with TRBD1. CDR1 and CDR2 (germline): MGHRA, YSYEKL. V shed 3 bases and J 3 bases; nucleotides not matched to a gene: 4. The CDR3 length is 16 residues. The CDR3 is CASSQPGQGATDTQYF. The CDR3 DNA follows: TGCGCCAGCAGCCAGCCGGGACAGGGGGCGACAGATACGCAGTATTTT.

This clonotype occurred a few times. This chain joins TRBV7-6 and TRBJ1-1; no clear D. In germline, CDR1 is SGHVS, CDR2 FNYEAQ. V was pared by 4 bases and J by 4 bases, with 7 bases between. The length of the CDR3 is 12 residues. The CDR3 DNA reads TGTGCCAGCAGCTCCTTCGGCACTGAAGCTTTCTTT. Translation gives CASSSFGTEAFF.

This clonotype showed up many times. This chain uses TRBV20-1 with TRBJ2-1, with 7 bases matching TRBD2. Germline V gene sequence: CDR1 DFQATT, CDR2 SNEGSKA (reference sequence). V lost 3 bases and J lost 9; bases outside the gene matches: 14. The CDR3 runs 15 residues. The CDR3: CSASRELAFSVEQFF. For the CDR3, the DNA is TGCAGTGCTAGTCGCGAACTAGCGTTTTCCGTTGAGCAGTTCTTC.

V is TRBV4-2 and J is TRBJ2-7; TRBD2 matches at 10 bases. The germline CDR1 and CDR2 sequences are LGHNA and YNFKEQ. The CDR3 loop spans 17 amino acids. Trimming at V came to 1 base and at J to 3 bases, leaving 9 bases not matched to a gene. The CDR3 DNA reads TGTGCCAGCAGCCAAGGTTCGGTAGCGGGGGGCTTCTACGAGCAGTACTTC. This encodes CASSQGSVAGGFYEQYF.